The 7 T cell receptor beta chains below all came from one sample that was sequenced in a study of beta chain features in type 1 diabetes. The whole isolated RNA underwent reverse transcription, so sequencing captured expressed TCRB transcripts. The repertoire was sequenced with immunoSEQ multiplex PCR; TCRdb's copy has only in-frame clones and lacks some. The sample lists under 250,000 clones, roughly 14% occurring once. The specimen sequenced was naive CD4+ T cells from blood. The origin of the receptors is a middle-aged woman in good health.

This clone turned up a few times. V usage is TRBV5-1 and J usage is TRBJ1-5; TRBD1 agrees at 7 bases. The CDR3 loop spans 14 amino acids. J lost 11 bases, V lost 5 bases, and 13 bases had no gene match. Germline CDR1 SGHRS, CDR2 YFSETQ. The CDR3 protein is CASSLGQGDVAQHF. In DNA form, the CDR3 reads TGCGCCAGCAGTCTCGGCCAGGGGGACGTAGCCCAGCATTTT.

The J gene is TRBJ2-3, the V gene TRBV29-1, with TRBD2 matching 14 bases. Germline CDR1 reads SQVTM; CDR2 reads ANQGSEA. V was pared by 6 bases and J by 5 bases, with 7 bases of the junction left unmatched. The CDR3 has 15 residues. In DNA, the CDR3 is TGCAGCGTGGGGGCCGGGACTAGCGGGGGAGATACGCAGTATTTT. Translation gives CSVGAGTSGGDTQYF.

The sample holds a few counts of this clone. The chain combines TRBV5-1 with TRBJ2-5, with D hard to call. Germline lookup yields CDR1 SGHRS and CDR2 YFSETQ. The CDR3 has 13 residues. The germline V and J ends were trimmed by 4 bases and 0 bases, with 7 bases remaining between them. This CDR3 reads CASSIDYQETQYF. CDR3 in DNA: TGCGCCAGCAGCATCGACTACCAAGAGACCCAGTACTTC. Based on the CDR3 plus reference TRBV5-1 and TRBJ2-5, the full variable domain is KAGVTQTPRYLIKTRGQQVTLSCSPISGHRSVSWYQQTPGQGLQFLFEYFSETQRNKGNFPGRFSGRQFSNSRSEMNVSTLELGDSALYLCASSIDYQETQYFGPGTRLLVL.

The rearrangement links TRBV12-5 to TRBJ1-3; 7 bases map to TRBD1. CDR1 and CDR2 from the germline V gene are LGHNT and FRNRAP. J was trimmed by 11 bases and V by 11 bases; bases with no gene match: 15. The CDR3 spans 13 residues. For the CDR3, the DNA is TGTGCTTCAACCGGGACAGATCTTAACGCCATATATTTT. It codes for CASTGTDLNAIYF.

This clone showed up just a few times. The genes are TRBV5-4 and TRBJ2-1; D might be TRBD2 (7 bases). The V end lost 2 bases, the J end lost 5 bases, and 11 bases lay between the germline ends. The CDR3 length is 14 residues. The V gene's germline CDR1 is SGHNT and CDR2 YYREEE (reference sequence). CDR3 region: CASSLSGGHNEQFF. The CDR3 DNA reads TGTGCCAGCAGCTTATCGGGGGGCCACAATGAGCAGTTCTTC.

This clone was observed a few times. Within the sample, other DNA sequences also encode this same CDR3. CDR3 bases: TGTGCCAGCAGCGTACTAGCGGGGGGGTACAATGAGCAGTTCTTC. Its protein product is CASSVLAGGYNEQFF. The chain joins TRBV9 to TRBJ2-1; 12 positions match TRBD2. The trim removed 1 base at V and 4 bases at J, leaving 0 bases unmatched. The CDR3 is 15 amino acids. Looked up from germline, CDR1 is SGDLS and CDR2 is YYNGEE.

This clone was counted only a few times. The chain employs TRBV4-3 and TRBJ2-5, with 8 bases that match TRBD2. The DNA matches TRBJ2-7 better at its end, which makes the J call doubtful. Germline-derived CDR1 and CDR2 are LGHNA and YSLEER. The CDR3 runs to 15 residues. This chain's CDR3 is CASSQDNGGAYEQYF. CDR3 in DNA: TGCGCCAGCAGCCAAGATAACGGGGGGGCCTACGAGCAGTACTTC.